These 8 T cell receptor beta chains share one sample of origin, sequenced in a study of OX40 agonist ivuxolimab in advanced cancers. Sequenced by immunoSEQ multiplex PCR; TCRdb stores in-frame clones only, minus some. Here the sample spans just under 65,000 clones, about four fifths being singletons. The sample was CD4+ or CD8+ T cells sorted from blood, taken in a trial of the OX40 agonist ivuxolimab. These receptors all stem from an adult with an advanced solid tumor such as melanoma, head and neck, liver or kidney cancer.

The J gene is TRBJ2-3, the V gene TRBV7-2; D gene unclear. Trimming pared 3 bases from V and 4 bases from J, leaving 8 bases between. CDR3 size: 13 residues. CDR1 and CDR2 from the germline V gene are SGHTA and FQGNSA. CDR3 amino acids: CASSFAFPDTQYF. In nucleotides, the CDR3 is TGTGCCAGCAGCTTTGCTTTCCCAGATACGCAGTATTTT.

The CDR3 is CASSTGQGNYGYTF. CDR3 sequence (DNA): TGTGCCAGCAGCACCGGACAGGGAAACTATGGCTACACCTTC. V usage is TRBV9 and J usage is TRBJ1-2; 8 positions agree with TRBD1. The CDR3 consists of 14 residues. Trimming at V came to 4 bases and at J to 2 bases, leaving 4 bases not matched to a gene. Germline V gives CDR1 SGDLS, CDR2 YYNGEE.

The gene calls are TRBV7-8 and TRBJ1-1; D remains ambiguous. With 5 bases removed from V and 1 base from J, the gap between germline ends came to 8 bases. This CDR3 contains 13 residues. Looked up from germline, CDR1 is SGHVS and CDR2 is FQNEAQ. The CDR3 protein is CASSTSANTEAFF. Here the CDR3 DNA reads TGTGCCAGCAGCACCTCCGCGAACACTGAAGCTTTCTTT.

This sequence joins TRBV4-2 and TRBJ1-1, with a weak D call TRBD1 (6 bases). V was shortened by 4 bases and J by 11 bases, with 17 bases between the two germline ends. Germline values: CDR1 LGHNA, CDR2 YNFKEQ. CDR3 length: 13 amino acids. CDR3 in DNA: TGTGCCAGCAGCCCAGACCTACAGGGACCCGCTTTCTTT. Translated: CASSPDLQGPAFF.

V is TRBV7-9 and J is TRBJ2-1; TRBD2 might be the D (6 bases). Germline-derived CDR1 and CDR2 are SEHNR and FQNEAQ (reference sequence). This CDR3 is 14 amino acids long. Trimming took 4 bases from V and 4 from J, leaving 11 bases between them. The CDR3 protein is CASSYRTIYNEQFF. CDR3 DNA sequence: TGTGCCAGCAGCTATAGGACTATATACAATGAGCAGTTCTTC.

This chain links TRBV6-1 with TRBJ1-2; D is undetermined. Trimming shortened V by 2 bases and J by 0 bases, and 7 bases separated the two germline ends. The CDR3 runs to 14 residues. The germline CDR1 and CDR2 sequences are MNHNS and SASEGT. CDR3: CASSETTSNYGYTF. In DNA form, the CDR3 reads TGTGCCAGCAGTGAAACGACATCTAACTATGGCTACACCTTC.

The chain joins TRBV29-1 to TRBJ1-2; no definite D call. This CDR3 spans 13 amino acids. V lost 0 bases and J 5 bases, leaving 10 bases between the germline ends. Germline CDR1 reads SQVTM; CDR2 reads ANQGSEA. CDR3 sequence (DNA): TGCAGCGTTGAAGAATCAGAGAAGTATGGCTACACCTTC. Amino acids: CSVEESEKYGYTF.

The chain is built from TRBV13 and TRBJ2-7; 8 bases fit TRBD2. Germline-derived CDR1 and CDR2 are PRHDT and FYEKMQ (reference sequence). The CDR3 runs to 15 residues. Trimming removed 5 bases from V and 2 bases from J; junction bases left unmatched: 8. CDR3 coding DNA: TGTGCCAGCAGCCCTCTAGCGGGTCCGACCTACGAGCAGTACTTC. The encoded protein is CASSPLAGPTYEQYF. Looking up the rest from reference TRBV13 and TRBJ2-7 gives the full variable domain: AAGVIQSPRHLIKEKRETATLKCYPIPRHDTVYWYQQGPGQDPQFLISFYEKMQSDKGSIPDRFSAQQFSDYHSELNMSSLELGDSALYFCASSPLAGPTYEQYFGPGTRLTVT.